Shown below are 21 T cell receptor beta chains from a single sample sequenced in a study of blood T cell repertoires in COVID-19. TCRdb keeps only in-frame clones here, not all; method: immunoSEQ multiplex PCR. The sample shows 130,000 to 150,000 clones, around four fifths of them seen only once. The sequenced material came from peripheral blood. All receptors come from a human donor in a cohort sampled during active COVID-19.

The genes are TRBV3-1 (or the pseudogene TRBV3-2) and TRBJ2-5, with 13 positions matching TRBD2. V shed 0 bases and J 5 bases; nucleotides not matched to a gene: 9. This CDR3 region has 18 residues. Germline lookup yields CDR1 LGHDT and CDR2 YNNKEL (reference sequence). CDR3 loop: CASSQEELAGGWGETQYF. The CDR3, as DNA: TGTGCCAGCAGCCAAGAGGAACTAGCGGGAGGGTGGGGGGAGACCCAGTACTTC.

The chain has TRBV6-5 and TRBJ1-2; 7 bases line up with TRBD1. Germline-derived CDR1 and CDR2 are MNHEY and SVGAGI. The V gene end was trimmed by 2 bases and the J gene end by 2 bases; junction bases not matched to a gene: 5. The CDR3 is 15 amino acids. The CDR3 spells CASSYRRQGNYGYTF. The CDR3 DNA reads as TGTGCCAGCAGTTACAGGCGACAGGGAAACTATGGCTACACCTTC.

This chain uses TRBV9 with TRBJ1-5; possibly TRBD1 for D (5 bases). The length of the CDR3 is 15 residues. The V gene lost 2 bases and the J gene lost 4 bases, with 13 bases spanning the gap. CDR1 and CDR2 from the germline V gene are SGDLS and YYNGEE. CDR3 sequence: CASSVGQAKNQPQHF. The CDR3 DNA reads as TGTGCCAGCAGCGTGGGGCAGGCGAAGAATCAGCCCCAGCATTTT.

This chain uses TRBV6-5 with TRBJ2-3; D is possibly TRBD1 (5 bases). CDR3 size: 13 residues. V lost 4 bases and J 7 bases, leaving 12 bases between the germline ends. CDR1 and CDR2 (germline): MNHEY, SVGAGI. The CDR3 loop reads CASSWFTGNTQYF. CDR3 DNA: TGTGCCAGCAGTTGGTTTACAGGAAATACGCAGTATTTT.

The rearrangement links TRBV12-3 or TRBV12-4 to TRBJ2-7; D unresolved. The CDR3 sequence is 13 residues long. V lost 8 bases to trimming and J lost 0 bases, with 11 bases between them. This CDR3 is CASRPAGSYEQYV. The CDR3 region has the DNA TGTGCCAGCCGTCCCGCAGGCTCCTACGAGCAGTACGTC.

The V and J genes are TRBV5-4 and TRBJ2-2; 9 bases line up with TRBD2. The CDR3 consists of 16 residues. From germline, CDR1 is SGHNT and CDR2 YYREEE (reference sequence). V lost 0 bases, J lost 1 base, and 1 base stayed unmatched. The chain's CDR3 is CASSLDSGGNTGELFF. DNA for the CDR3: TGTGCCAGCAGCTTGGATAGCGGGGGGAACACCGGGGAGCTGTTTTTT. Looking up the rest from reference TRBV5-4 and TRBJ2-2 gives the full variable domain: ETGVTQSPTHLIKTRGQQVTLRCSSQSGHNTVSWYQQALGQGPQFIFQYYREEENGRGNFPPRFSGLQFPNYSSELNVNALELDDSALYLCASSLDSGGNTGELFFGEGSRLTVL.

As concerns this clone: This may arise from a read error, as a much more abundant clone is one base away. V gene TRBV9 combines with J gene TRBJ1-1; the D is unclear. V lost 4 bases and J lost 1, with 8 bases in between. Germline V gene data show CDR1 as SGDLS and CDR2 as YYNGEE. The CDR3 sequence is 13 residues long. The CDR3 here is CASSFTENTEAFF. CDR3 bases: TGTGCCAGCAGCTTCACAGAGAACACTGAAGCTTTCTTT.

V is TRBV6-2 or TRBV6-3 and J is TRBJ2-1; TRBD2 agrees at 8 bases. CDR3 length: 15 amino acids. V lost 5 bases and J lost 7; bases outside the gene matches: 10. Germline assignment: CDR1 MNHEY and CDR2 SVGEGT. CDR3 bases: TGTGCCAGCAGTAAGAGCGGGGGCATGATAAATGAGCAGTTCTTC. Translated, it gives CASSKSGGMINEQFF.

V and J are TRBV14 and TRBJ1-1; 8 nucleotides line up with TRBD1. Germline loops: CDR1 SGHDN, CDR2 FVKESK. The CDR3 consists of 15 residues. V gave up 4 bases and J gave up 4 bases; unmatched junction bases: 8. The DNA for the CDR3 is TGTGCCAGCAGCCTTGGACAGGGCGGGGGCACTGAAGCTTTCTTT. Amino acid sequence: CASSLGQGGGTEAFF. The full variable domain, rest sourced from reference TRBV14 and TRBJ1-1, is EAGVTQFPSHSVIEKGQTVTLRCDPISGHDNLYWYRRVMGKEIKFLLHFVKESKQDESGMPNNRFLAERTGGTYSTLKVQPAELEDSGVYFCASSLGQGGGTEAFFGQGTRLTVV.

The chain employs TRBV28 and TRBJ2-2; possibly TRBD1 for D (6 bases). The CDR3 has 14 amino acids. Germline V gives CDR1 MDHEN, CDR2 SYDVKM. The V gene lost 5 bases and the J gene lost 7 bases, with 14 bases spanning the gap. The DNA of the CDR3 is TGTGCCAGCAGTCTAGGACAGAGTGGCGGGGAGCTGTTTTTT. It yields the protein CASSLGQSGGELFF.

The V and J genes are TRBV25-1 and TRBJ2-7; tentative D call: TRBD1 (5 bases). V lost 7 bases to trimming and J lost 2 bases, with 15 bases between them. The CDR3 totals 14 residues. The germline CDR1 and CDR2 sequences are MGHDK and SYGVNS. DNA for the CDR3: TGTGCCAGCATCATAACCCACAGGCCCTACGAGCAGTACGTC. This translates into CASIITHRPYEQYV.

The V gene is TRBV5-1, the J gene TRBJ1-2; D ambiguous. Germline CDR1 SGHRS, CDR2 YFSETQ. The CDR3 is made up of 14 amino acids. V was clipped by 2 bases and J by 8 bases, with 16 bases between them. CDR3 coding DNA: TGCGCCAGCAGCTTACAGATCGGGGAAACAGGCTACACCTTC. This translates into CASSLQIGETGYTF.

The chain combines TRBV12-3 or TRBV12-4 with TRBJ1-2, with unresolved D. Trimming took 6 bases from V and 4 from J, leaving 9 bases between them. The CDR3 is 12 amino acids. In nucleotides, the CDR3 is TGTGCCAGCAGGGATGGGCCCTATGGCTACACCTTC. This sequence encodes CASRDGPYGYTF.

The chain links TRBV5-6 to TRBJ2-3; 8 bases map to TRBD1. Germline lookup yields CDR1 SGHDT and CDR2 YYEEEE. Unmatched junction bases numbered 13, after V lost 2 bases and J lost 2 bases. There are 18 residues in the CDR3. CDR3 protein: CASSLLSHRGMVTDTQYF. As DNA, the CDR3 is TGTGCCAGCAGCTTATTATCGCACAGGGGGATGGTCACAGATACGCAGTATTTT. The variable domain in full, completed from reference TRBV5-6 and TRBJ2-3, reads DAGVTQSPTHLIKTRGQQVTLRCSPKSGHDTVSWYQQALGQGPQFIFQYYEEEERQRGNFPDRFSGHQFPNYSSELNVNALLLGDSALYLCASSLLSHRGMVTDTQYFGPGTRLTVL.

The chain has TRBV6-6 and TRBJ2-6; 7 nucleotides agree with TRBD1. Trimming took 8 bases from V and 2 from J; bases not matched to a gene: 9. Per germline, CDR1 MNHNY and CDR2 SVGAGI (reference sequence). The CDR3 runs 16 residues. CDR3 protein: CASAFRGTTGANVLTF. The DNA for the CDR3 is TGTGCCAGCGCGTTCAGGGGGACCACTGGGGCCAACGTCCTGACTTTC.

This clone was seen more than once but under ten times. This sequence joins TRBV29-1 and TRBJ2-2, with TRBD1 matching 8 bases. Germline V gene data show CDR1 as SQVTM and CDR2 as ANQGSEA. This CDR3 contains 14 residues. The junction had 1 base not matched to a gene; V was cut back by 3 bases and J by 1 base. The chain's CDR3 is CSVDRGLNTGELFF. The DNA of the CDR3 is TGCAGCGTTGACAGGGGGCTGAACACCGGGGAGCTGTTTTTT.

The J gene is TRBJ2-1, the V gene TRBV14; 13 nucleotides line up with TRBD2. The V gene's germline CDR1 is SGHDN and CDR2 FVKESK. CDR3 length: 15 residues. The junction had 5 bases not matched to a gene; V was cut back by 0 bases and J by 12 bases. The CDR3 nucleotides read TGTGCCAGCAGCCAAGAAACTAGCGGGAGGGTGGGGCAGTTCTTC. Protein sequence: CASSQETSGRVGQFF.

V is TRBV11-2 and J is TRBJ2-1; TRBD2 is a possible D gene (7 bases). V was cut by 7 bases and J by 11 bases, with 12 bases left in between. CDR1 and CDR2 (germline): SGHAT, FQNNGV. The CDR3 covers 11 residues. As DNA, the CDR3 is TGTGCCAGCACCGGGGGGCAGAAGCAGTTCTTC. As protein: CASTGGQKQFF.

The chain carries TRBV28 and TRBJ2-7; 9 bases map to TRBD1. J gave up 3 bases and V 0 bases, and 3 bases lay outside the gene matches. The V gene's germline CDR1 is MDHEN and CDR2 SYDVKM. This CDR3 is 15 amino acids long. The CDR3 bases are TGTGCCAGCAGTTTATGGGGGACAGGGCTCTACGAGCAGTACTTC. This gives the protein CASSLWGTGLYEQYF. The variable domain in full, completed from reference TRBV28 and TRBJ2-7, reads DVKVTQSSRYLVKRTGEKVFLECVQDMDHENMFWYRQDPGLGLRLIYFSYDVKMKEKGDIPEGYSVSREKKERFSLILESASTNQTSMYLCASSLWGTGLYEQYFGPGTRLTVT.

The gene calls are TRBV11-3 and TRBJ2-1; TRBD2 matches at 7 bases. This CDR3 has 14 amino acids. V dropped 1 base and J dropped 9; count of bases not matched to a gene: 6. Germline CDR1 SGHNT, CDR2 YENEEA. CDR3 DNA: TGTGCCAGCAGCTTAGTGGGAGGGTCCGTTGAGCAGTTCTTC. It encodes CASSLVGGSVEQFF.

The CDR3 coding sequence is TGTGCCAGCAGTTTATCAGGACAGGGGGCCTGGGGGTACCAAGAGACCCAGTACTTC. It translates to CASSLSGQGAWGYQETQYF. J is TRBJ2-5 and V is TRBV27; TRBD1 matches at 11 bases. CDR1 is MNHEY, CDR2 SMNVEV, per germline (reference sequence). J lost 0 bases, V lost 0 bases, and 9 bases had no gene match. The CDR3 runs 19 residues.